The 10 T cell receptor beta chains below all came from one sample that was sequenced in a study of blood T cell repertoires in COVID-19. Sequenced by immunoSEQ multiplex PCR; TCRdb stores in-frame clones only, minus some. The sample carries 200,000 or so clones, nearly 85% recorded once. Material: peripheral blood. Every receptor here comes from a woman under 40 with acute or convalescent COVID-19.

The chain carries TRBV27 and TRBJ2-7, with 8 positions matching TRBD1. This CDR3 spans 14 amino acids. The V and J ends lost 7 bases and 6 bases, in that order; junction bases with no gene match: 11. The germline CDR1 and CDR2 sequences are MNHEY and SMNVEV (reference sequence). The DNA for the CDR3 is TGTGCCAGCACTCCCCACCAGGGGGCGGGCGAGCAGTACTTC. Translating it yields CASTPHQGAGEQYF.

The chain joins TRBV2 to TRBJ1-2, with TRBD1 matching 7 bases. The J segment lost 3 bases and the V segment lost 5 bases, leaving 3 bases of the junction unmatched. The CDR3 sequence is 13 residues long. The germline CDR1 and CDR2 sequences are SNHLY and FYNNEI. The CDR3 sequence: CASSQDRHYGYTF. The DNA for the CDR3 is TGTGCCAGCAGTCAGGACAGGCACTATGGCTACACCTTC.

This rearrangement joins TRBV13 to TRBJ2-1, with TRBD2 matching 7 bases. Germline CDR1 PRHDT, CDR2 FYEKMQ (reference sequence). This CDR3 spans 15 amino acids. Losses at the gene ends were 4 bases for V and 4 bases for J; bases not matched to a gene: 7. The CDR3 DNA sequence: TGTGCCAGCAGCTCTCGGGACTATGGTTACAATGAGCAGTTCTTC. Protein product: CASSSRDYGYNEQFF.

J is TRBJ2-5 and V is TRBV30, with D possibly TRBD1 on 6 matching bases. Germline V gene lookup returns CDR1 GTSNPN and CDR2 SVGIG (reference sequence). Between the trimmed V and J ends, which lost 1 base and 7 bases, there was a span of 13 bases. This CDR3 comprises 13 residues. CDR3 nucleotide sequence: TGTGCCTGGAGTGCATCTCAGGGGTGGACCCAGTACTTC. It yields the protein CAWSASQGWTQYF.

The chain is built from TRBV2 and TRBJ1-1; no definite D call. This CDR3 is built from 13 residues. The germline CDR1 and CDR2 sequences are SNHLY and FYNNEI. The germline V and J ends were trimmed by 8 bases and 4 bases, with 14 bases remaining between them. CDR3 protein: CASVPLLVTEAFF. The CDR3 region has the DNA TGTGCCAGCGTACCCCTCTTAGTCACTGAAGCTTTCTTT.

The chain is built from TRBV5-4 and TRBJ2-3; TRBD1 matches 9 bases. This CDR3 is 15 amino acids long. V lost 4 bases, J lost 2 bases, and 5 bases stayed unmatched. CDR1 SGHNT and CDR2 YYREEE come from the germline V gene (reference sequence). As DNA, the CDR3 is TGTGCCAGCAGCCAACAGGGGGCTTCCACAGATACGCAGTATTTT. Its protein product is CASSQQGASTDTQYF. The variable domain in full, completed from reference TRBV5-4 and TRBJ2-3, reads ETGVTQSPTHLIKTRGQQVTLRCSSQSGHNTVSWYQQALGQGPQFIFQYYREEENGRGNFPPRFSGLQFPNYSSELNVNALELDDSALYLCASSQQGASTDTQYFGPGTRLTVL.

The V gene is TRBV27, the J gene TRBJ2-7; D is uncertain. Trimming shortened V by 6 bases and J by 0 bases, and 6 bases separated the two germline ends. Germline values: CDR1 MNHEY, CDR2 SMNVEV (reference sequence). The CDR3 has 12 amino acids. The CDR3 protein is CASRKSSYEQYF. The DNA for the CDR3 is TGTGCCAGCAGGAAGAGCTCCTACGAGCAGTACTTC.

V and J are TRBV10-1 and TRBJ1-1; TRBD1 might be the D (5 bases). V was pared by 3 bases and J by 0 bases, with 11 bases between. CDR1 is WNHNN, CDR2 SYGVQD, per germline (reference sequence). This CDR3 region has 15 residues. The CDR3 bases are TGCGCCAGCAGTGATCGGGGGAGTGTGAACACTGAAGCTTTCTTT. Translation: CASSDRGSVNTEAFF.

The chain carries TRBV28 and TRBJ1-2, with 7 bases lining up with TRBD1. The CDR3 is 13 amino acids. Germline V lookup: CDR1 MDHEN, CDR2 SYDVKM. With V trimmed by 3 bases and J by 4 bases, 2 bases remained unmatched. This CDR3 reads CASSLTGFYGYTF. CDR3 DNA sequence: TGTGCCAGCAGTTTGACAGGGTTCTATGGCTACACCTTC.

The chain joins TRBV6-6 to TRBJ1-2; maybe TRBD1 (6 bases). This CDR3 is 14 amino acids long. From germline, CDR1 is MNHNY and CDR2 SVGAGI (reference sequence). Trimming removed 0 bases from V and 8 bases from J, with 13 bases in between. The CDR3 nucleotides read TGTGCCAGCAGTTACTCGATACAGGGATGGGGCTACACCTTC. Amino acid sequence: CASSYSIQGWGYTF.